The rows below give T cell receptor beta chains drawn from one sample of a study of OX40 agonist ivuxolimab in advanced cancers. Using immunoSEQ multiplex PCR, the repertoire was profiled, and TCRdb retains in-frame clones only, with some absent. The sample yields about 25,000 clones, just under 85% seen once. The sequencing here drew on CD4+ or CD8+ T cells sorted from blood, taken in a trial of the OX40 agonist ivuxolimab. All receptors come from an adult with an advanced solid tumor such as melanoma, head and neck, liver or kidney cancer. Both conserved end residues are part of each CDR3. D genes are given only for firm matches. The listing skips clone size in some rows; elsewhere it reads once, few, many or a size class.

CASSPGQMNTEAFF TGTGCCAGCAGTCCCGGACAGATGAACACTGAAGCTTTCTTT - TRBJ1-1 - TRBV27
CASSGSGTLSSYEQYF TGTGCCAGCAGTGGATCCGGGACTCTTAGCTCCTACGAGCAGTACTTC - TRBJ2-7 medium-sized TRBV6-1
CASSPGTDNEQFF TGTGCCAGCAGCCCCGGGACAGACAATGAGCAGTTCTTC TRBD1 TRBJ2-1 - TRBV7-3
CASSPWAGEGDTQYF TGTGCCAGCAGCCCATGGGCGGGGGAGGGAGATACGCAGTATTTT TRBD2 TRBJ2-3 - TRBV11-1
CAWSVSRGRSPEAFF TGTGCCTGGAGTGTTTCCCGGGGAAGGTCGCCTGAAGCTTTCTTT - TRBJ1-1 - TRBV30
CASSSQPGYTF TGTGCCAGCAGCTCCCAACCGGGCTACACCTTC - TRBJ1-2 - TRBV9
CASSLAQGPKNIQYF TGTGCCAGCAGCTTAGCGCAGGGCCCCAAAAACATTCAGTACTTC - TRBJ2-4 - TRBV7-9
CASSDQAGNYNEQFF TGTGCCAGCAGTGACCAGGCCGGGAACTACAATGAGCAGTTCTTC - TRBJ2-1 medium-sized TRBV6-4
CASSIIDEQYF TGTGCCAGCAGCATTATAGACGAGCAGTACTTC - TRBJ2-7 few TRBV7-9
CASKASSYNSPLHF TGTGCCAGCAAAGCGAGCTCCTATAATTCACCCCTCCACTTT - TRBJ1-6 - TRBV9
CATNGGSGSVGDTQYF TGTGCCACTAATGGAGGGAGCGGGAGTGTGGGAGATACGCAGTATTTT TRBD2 TRBJ2-3 - TRBV19
CASSLAEAGGAYEQYF TGCGCCAGCAGCTTGGCCGAGGCAGGGGGAGCCTACGAGCAGTACTTC TRBD1 TRBJ2-7 - TRBV5-1
CASAAGNLGGYTF TGTGCCAGCGCGGCAGGGAATCTGGGTGGCTACACCTTC - TRBJ1-2 - TRBV9
CASSISQAGNQPQHF TGTGCCAGTAGTATAAGCCAGGCAGGCAATCAGCCCCAGCATTTT - TRBJ1-5 - TRBV19
CASSQDRLAVF TGTGCCAGCAGCCAAGATCGACTAGCGGTCTTC TRBD2 TRBJ2-1 - TRBV14
CASSQFRGTEAFF TGCGCCAGCAGCCAATTCAGGGGGACTGAAGCTTTCTTT TRBD1 TRBJ1-1 - TRBV4-3
CASSPARSGTQYF TGTGCCAGCAGCCCCGCCAGGTCTGGTACCCAGTACTTC - TRBJ2-5 - TRBV14
CASSYKQNYEQYF TGTGCCAGCAGTTATAAACAAAACTACGAGCAGTACTTC - TRBJ2-7 - TRBV6-5
CASSGLPGQGSTDTQYF TGTGCCAGCAGCGGATTGCCGGGACAGGGGAGCACAGATACGCAGTATTTT TRBD1 TRBJ2-3 - TRBV7-9
CASRNRPLTEAFF TGTGCCAGCAGAAACAGGCCATTGACTGAAGCTTTCTTT - TRBJ1-1 - TRBV5-4
CASSSPDRHNEQFF TGTGCCAGCAGTTCCCCGGACAGGCACAATGAGCAGTTCTTC TRBD1 TRBJ2-1 - TRBV28
CASRIGQGPNSPLHF TGTGCCAGCCGAATTGGACAGGGACCTAATTCACCCCTCCACTTT TRBD1 TRBJ1-6 - TRBV27
CASSPAEGAGDTQYF TGTGCCAGCTCACCAGCGGAGGGGGCCGGAGATACGCAGTATTTT - TRBJ2-3 - TRBV18
CAWSRGWETQYF TGTGCCTGGAGTCGAGGTTGGGAGACCCAGTACTTC - TRBJ2-5 - TRBV30
CASTWTGTSTEAFF TGTGCCAGCACCTGGACAGGGACATCCACTGAAGCTTTCTTT TRBD1 TRBJ1-1 - TRBV5-5
CASSYFTGSSYEKLFF TGTGCCAGCAGTTACTTTACAGGCTCGTCTTATGAAAAACTGTTTTTT - TRBJ1-4 - TRBV6-5
CASSVGPNQPQHF TGTGCCAGCAGCGTAGGGCCCAATCAGCCCCAGCATTTT - TRBJ1-5 - TRBV9
CASSIEGRWNGYTF TGTGCCAGTAGTATAGAGGGCAGGTGGAATGGCTACACCTTC - TRBJ1-2 medium-sized TRBV19
CASSSLGNNQPQHF TGTGCCAGCAGCTCCTTAGGCAACAATCAGCCCCAGCATTTT - TRBJ1-5 - TRBV7-9
CASSYSAGSSYEQYF TGTGCCAGCAGTTACTCAGCAGGGAGCTCCTACGAGCAGTACTTC - TRBJ2-7 few TRBV6-5
CASSSPPGGNDEQFF TGTGCCAGCAGCTCACCCCCCGGCGGGAACGATGAGCAGTTCTTC - TRBJ2-1 - TRBV7-6
CASSAMGLAGANEQFF TGCGCCAGCAGCGCGATGGGACTAGCGGGAGCGAATGAGCAGTTCTTC TRBD2 TRBJ2-1 - TRBV10-2
CAWSAGYEQYF TGTGCCTGGAGTGCGGGCTACGAGCAGTACTTC - TRBJ2-7 - TRBV30
CASSLGGTQETQYF TGTGCCAGCAGCTTGGGAGGGACCCAAGAGACCCAGTACTTC - TRBJ2-5 - TRBV5-6
CASSLAGPTYNEQFF TGTGCCAGCAGTTTGGCAGGGCCCACCTACAATGAGCAGTTCTTC - TRBJ2-1 - TRBV27
CASGHTPYEQYF TGTGCCAGCGGCCATACCCCCTACGAGCAGTACTTC - TRBJ2-7 - TRBV7-9
CAEAKTSGSIDTQYF TGTGCCGAAGCGAAGACTAGCGGGAGCATAGATACGCAGTATTTT TRBD2 TRBJ2-3 - TRBV7-9
CASSVGLAGVYTGELFF TGTGCCAGCAGCGTCGGACTAGCGGGAGTGTATACCGGGGAGCTGTTTTTT TRBD2 TRBJ2-2 - TRBV11-1
CSVTSDRGRDTEAFF TGCAGCGTCACATCGGACAGGGGGCGCGACACTGAAGCTTTCTTT TRBD1 TRBJ1-1 - TRBV29-1
CASSLPLYEQYF TGTGCCAGCAGTCTCCCCCTCTACGAGCAGTACTTC - TRBJ2-7 - TRBV28
CASSLVKGSF TGTGCCAGCAGCTTGGTAAAGGGGTCGTTT - TRBJ1-4 - TRBV5-8
CASSLGQTYYEQYF TGCGCCAGCAGCTTGGGACAGACCTACTACGAGCAGTACTTC - TRBJ2-7 - TRBV5-1
CASSQEDRGGEQFF TGTGCCAGCAGCCAGGAGGACAGGGGGGGAGAGCAGTTCTTC TRBD1 TRBJ2-1 - TRBV9
CASSLRGRGGAADTQYF TGTGCCAGCAGCTTAAGGGGCCGCGGGGGGGCAGCAGATACGCAGTATTTT TRBD2 TRBJ2-3 - TRBV7-2